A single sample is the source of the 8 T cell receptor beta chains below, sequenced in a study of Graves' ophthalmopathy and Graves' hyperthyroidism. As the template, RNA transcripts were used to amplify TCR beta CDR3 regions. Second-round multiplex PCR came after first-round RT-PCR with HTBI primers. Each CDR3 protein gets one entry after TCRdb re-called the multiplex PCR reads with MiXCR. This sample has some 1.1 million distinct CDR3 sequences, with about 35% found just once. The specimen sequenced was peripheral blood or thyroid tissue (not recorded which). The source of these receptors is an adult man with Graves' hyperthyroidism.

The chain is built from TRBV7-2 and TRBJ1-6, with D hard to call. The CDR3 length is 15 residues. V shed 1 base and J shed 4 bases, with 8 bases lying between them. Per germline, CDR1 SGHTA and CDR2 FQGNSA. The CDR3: CASSLDGPYNSPLHF. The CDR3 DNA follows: TGTGCCAGCAGCTTAGATGGACCGTATAATTCACCCCTCCACTTT.

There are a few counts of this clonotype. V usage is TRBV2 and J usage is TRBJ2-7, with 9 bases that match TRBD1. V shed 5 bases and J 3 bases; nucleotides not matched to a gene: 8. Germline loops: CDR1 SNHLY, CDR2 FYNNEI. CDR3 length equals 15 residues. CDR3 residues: CASSTPRTGDYEQYF. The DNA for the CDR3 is TGTGCCAGCAGTACACCCCGGACAGGGGACTACGAGCAGTACTTC.

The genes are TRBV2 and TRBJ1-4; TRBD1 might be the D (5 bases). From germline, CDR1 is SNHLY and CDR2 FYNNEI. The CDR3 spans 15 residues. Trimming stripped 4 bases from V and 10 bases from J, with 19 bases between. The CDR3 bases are TGTGCCAGCAGTGGAGCGGGGGGGTTCTCTGGAAAACTGTTTTTT. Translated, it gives CASSGAGGFSGKLFF.

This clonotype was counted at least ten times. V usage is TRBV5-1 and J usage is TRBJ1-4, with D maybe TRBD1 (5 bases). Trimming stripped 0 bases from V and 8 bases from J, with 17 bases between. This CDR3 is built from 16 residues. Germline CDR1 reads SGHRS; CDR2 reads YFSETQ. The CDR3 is CASSLAVGAGDEKLFF. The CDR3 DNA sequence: TGCGCCAGCAGCTTGGCCGTTGGGGCGGGGGACGAAAAACTGTTTTTT.

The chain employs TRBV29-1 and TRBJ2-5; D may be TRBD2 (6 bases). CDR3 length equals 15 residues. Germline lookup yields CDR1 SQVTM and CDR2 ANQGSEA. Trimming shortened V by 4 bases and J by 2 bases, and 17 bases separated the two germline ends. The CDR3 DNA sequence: TGCAGCGTTGGAGGGGCGGGGAGCCCACAAGAGACCCAGTACTTC. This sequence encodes CSVGGAGSPQETQYF.

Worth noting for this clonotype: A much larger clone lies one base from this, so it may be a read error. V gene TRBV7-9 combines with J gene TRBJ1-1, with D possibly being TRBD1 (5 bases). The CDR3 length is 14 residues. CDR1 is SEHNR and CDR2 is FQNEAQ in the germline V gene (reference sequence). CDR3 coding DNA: TGTGCCGGCAGCTTAGCGGGTGGAGGGGATGAAGCTTTCTTT. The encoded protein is CAGSLAGGGDEAFF. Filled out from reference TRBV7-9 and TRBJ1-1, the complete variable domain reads DTGVSQNPRHKITKRGQNVTFRCDPISEHNRLYWYRQTLGQGPEFLTYFQNEAQLEKSRLLSDRFSAERPKGSFSTLEIQRTEQGDSAMYLCAGSLAGGGDEAFFGQGTRLTVV.

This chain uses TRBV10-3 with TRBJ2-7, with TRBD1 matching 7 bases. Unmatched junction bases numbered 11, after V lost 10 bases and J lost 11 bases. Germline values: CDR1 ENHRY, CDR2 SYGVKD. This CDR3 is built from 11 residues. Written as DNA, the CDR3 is TGTGCCACAACTACAGGGGCCGGGAAGTACTTC. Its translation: CATTTGAGKYF.

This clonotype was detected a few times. CDR3 bases: TGCGCCAGCAGGACCGAGGCCATGAACACCGGGGAGCTGTTTTTT. Amino acids: CASRTEAMNTGELFF. The rearrangement uses TRBV5-1 and TRBJ2-2; D unresolved. Germline CDR1 reads SGHRS; CDR2 reads YFSETQ. V lost 5 bases to trimming and J lost 1 base, with 12 bases between them. The CDR3 length is 15 residues.